This T cell receptor (beta chain) was captured in a study of response to subunit inactivated influenza vaccine. The CDR3 runs 13 residues. Germline V CDR1 and CDR2: DFQATT, SNEGSKA (reference sequence). V shed 6 bases and J shed 0 bases, with 10 bases lying between them. This clonotype was observed a few times. One entry per CDR3 protein, called by TCRdb with MiXCR from the RT-PCR reads. In the table there are around 710,000 distinct CDR3 sequences, 11% to 15% of which are singletons. The rearrangement links TRBV20-1 to TRBJ2-3; D is uncertain. Sequencing was performed on PBMCs from blood, taken around 14 days before vaccination. The clonotype originates from a man aged 45-65 years who received an inactivated influenza vaccine. DNA of the CDR3: TGCAGTGCCCTACATACTAGCACAGATACGCAGTATTTT. This encodes CSALHTSTDTQYF.